The TCR beta chain described here comes from a study of early T cells in non-severe SARS-CoV-2 infection. Overall study context: The sequenced material was bulk RNA from unsorted whole blood, and its chains were unpaired. Findings and caveats of the study: A preference for anti-spike CD8 responses marked VDJdb matching, which missed private and CD4 specificities.

Unique molecular identifiers were affixed to single, distinct cDNA molecules. MiXCR, applied by TCRdb to the 5' RACE reads, yields one record per CDR3 protein. The data contain 80,000 to 95,000 distinct CDR3 sequences, roughly 17% of them singletons. In germline, CDR1 is SGHAT, CDR2 FQNNGV. This CDR3 is built from 15 residues. A word on this clonotype: No antigen is known for it. The junction shows a germline mismatch at one end, possibly a read error.

This receptor was taken from an adult who was a healthcare worker with PCR-confirmed SARS-CoV-2 infection or an uninfected control (not recorded which). The genes are TRBV11-2 and TRBJ2-1, with unresolved D. The source was whole blood, collected at baseline. The CDR3: CASSLGSPIGNEQFF. CDR3 sequence (DNA): TGTGCCAGCAGCTTAGGCAGCCCTATTGGCAATGAACAGTTCTTC.